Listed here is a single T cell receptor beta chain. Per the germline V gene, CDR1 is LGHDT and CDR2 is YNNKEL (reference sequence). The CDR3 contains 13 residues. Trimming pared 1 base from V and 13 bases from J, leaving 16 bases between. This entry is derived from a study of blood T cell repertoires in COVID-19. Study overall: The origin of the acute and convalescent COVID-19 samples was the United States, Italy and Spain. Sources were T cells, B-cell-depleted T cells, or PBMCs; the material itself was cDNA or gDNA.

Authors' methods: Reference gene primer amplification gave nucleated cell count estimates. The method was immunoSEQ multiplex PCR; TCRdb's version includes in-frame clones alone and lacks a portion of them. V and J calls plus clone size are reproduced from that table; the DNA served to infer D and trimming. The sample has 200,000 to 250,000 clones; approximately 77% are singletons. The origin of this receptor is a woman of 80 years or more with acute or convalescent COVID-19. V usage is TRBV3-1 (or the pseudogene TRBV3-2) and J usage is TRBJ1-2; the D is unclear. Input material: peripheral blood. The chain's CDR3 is CASSQGDSRLPTF. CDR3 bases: TGTGCCAGCAGCCAAGGAGACTCTCGATTACCCACCTTC.